This TCR beta chain was documented in a study of shared clonotypes between healthy human individuals. Remarks on this clone: Its target is not known.

Assay used: immunoSEQ multiplex PCR; TCRdb lists only in-frame clones, some missing. The sample holds roughly 450,000 clones, about four fifths seen once. The CDR3 loop spans 16 amino acids. Unmatched junction bases numbered 7, after V lost 6 bases and J lost 0 bases. The V gene's germline CDR1 is SQVTM and CDR2 ANQGSEA. Notes on the study in general: The study drew on few donors, limiting represented genetic and exposure-history diversity.

The chain carries TRBV29-1 and TRBJ2-6, with 8 bases lining up with TRBD1. The sequenced sample consisted of PBMCs. The sequence was obtained from a woman in her forties in good health. Some clones in this sample may be carry-over from other donors' samples. The CDR3 loop is CSVLGQAGSGANVLTF. The CDR3 DNA reads as TGCAGCGTCCTGGGACAGGCCGGCTCTGGGGCCAACGTCCTGACTTTC.